The 7 T cell receptor beta chains below were found in one sample sequenced in a study of regulatory T cells in long-lasting Graves disease. Researchers made TCR beta libraries by using iRepertoire HTBI primers and running Arm-PCR on CDR3 regions. TCRdb reanalysed the multiplex PCR reads using MiXCR and keeps one entry per CDR3 protein. Here the sample spans a few hundred thousand distinct CDR3 sequences, about a sixth being singletons. Sample time point: newly diagnosed GD, antithyroid drugs for less than 3 months. Preparation of the TCR library used RNA extracted from PBMCs. The same sample was also used in a study of T cells in Graves' hyperthyroidism and ophthalmopathy.

Sample: peripheral blood mononuclear cells (PBMCs), taken at new diagnosis, from a patient treated with antithyroid drugs. All receptors come from a woman aged 18-30 years with Graves disease.

The table lists this clonotype with many counts. V usage is TRBV5-6 and J usage is TRBJ2-5; D might be TRBD1 or TRBD2, each matching 5 bases. With 3 bases removed from V and 5 bases from J, the gap between germline ends came to 11 bases. Per germline, CDR1 SGHDT and CDR2 YYEEEE. This CDR3 has 13 amino acids. The chain's CDR3 is CASSSNRRETQYF. CDR3 bases: TGTGCCAGCAGCTCCAACAGGAGGGAGACCCAGTACTTC.

The gene calls are TRBV11-2 and TRBJ2-2; D unresolved. The CDR3 sequence is 12 residues long. Germline V CDR1 and CDR2: SGHAT, FQNNGV. Trimming took off 3 bases at V and 7 bases at J, with 6 bases between the two ends. The CDR3 reads CASSLVLGELFF. In nucleotides, the CDR3 is TGTGCCAGCAGCTTGGTCCTCGGGGAGCTGTTTTTT.

This clonotype was found many times. This chain uses TRBV28 with TRBJ2-1, with D possibly TRBD2 on 5 matching bases. The V end lost 4 bases, the J end lost 4 bases, and 14 bases lay between the germline ends. This CDR3 contains 15 residues. Germline loops: CDR1 MDHEN, CDR2 SYDVKM. The CDR3, as DNA: TGTGCCAGCAGTTCCCCTAGCCTCACATACAATGAGCAGTTCTTC. Its translation is CASSSPSLTYNEQFF. Variable domain in full (rest from reference TRBV28 and TRBJ2-1): DVKVTQSSRYLVKRTGEKVFLECVQDMDHENMFWYRQDPGLGLRLIYFSYDVKMKEKGDIPEGYSVSREKKERFSLILESASTNQTSMYLCASSSPSLTYNEQFFGPGTRLTVL.

The gene calls are TRBV3-1 and TRBJ2-7; D is possibly TRBD1 (6 bases). The CDR3 covers 13 residues. Germline V CDR1 and CDR2: LGHDT, YNNKEL (reference sequence). Trimming took off 0 bases at V and 6 bases at J, with 9 bases between the two ends. CDR3 amino acids: CASSQDVGAEQYF. CDR3 sequence (DNA): TGTGCCAGCAGCCAAGATGTGGGGGCCGAGCAGTACTTC.

The rearrangement uses TRBV6-9 and TRBJ2-2, with a possible D match to TRBD1 (6 bases). The CDR3 extends over 14 amino acids. CDR1 and CDR2 (germline): MNHGY, SVAAGI. Trimming left V 4 bases short and J 4 bases short, with 10 bases between. The CDR3 protein is CASSWTVSTGELFF. For the CDR3, the DNA is TGTGCCAGCAGTTGGACAGTAAGCACCGGGGAGCTGTTTTTT.

The chain couples TRBV27 to TRBJ1-6; possible D gene TRBD1, 6 bases. This CDR3 region has 17 residues. Germline loops: CDR1 MNHEY, CDR2 SMNVEV (reference sequence). V gave up 2 bases and J gave up 9 bases, with 20 bases separating them. CDR3 in amino acids: CASSLTPGVTLSSPLHF. The CDR3 region has the DNA TGTGCCAGCAGTTTAACGCCAGGGGTCACACTAAGTTCACCCCTCCACTTT.

This clonotype was detected ten times or more. V usage is TRBV27 and J usage is TRBJ2-4; 8 positions agree with TRBD2. V lost 5 bases to trimming and J lost 2 bases; unmatched junction nucleotides: 8. This CDR3 spans 16 amino acids. CDR1 MNHEY and CDR2 SMNVEV come from the germline V gene (reference sequence). In DNA, the CDR3 is TGTGCCAGCAGTACCAGCGGGAGTGAGACCAAAAACATTCAGTACTTC. Its translation is CASSTSGSETKNIQYF.